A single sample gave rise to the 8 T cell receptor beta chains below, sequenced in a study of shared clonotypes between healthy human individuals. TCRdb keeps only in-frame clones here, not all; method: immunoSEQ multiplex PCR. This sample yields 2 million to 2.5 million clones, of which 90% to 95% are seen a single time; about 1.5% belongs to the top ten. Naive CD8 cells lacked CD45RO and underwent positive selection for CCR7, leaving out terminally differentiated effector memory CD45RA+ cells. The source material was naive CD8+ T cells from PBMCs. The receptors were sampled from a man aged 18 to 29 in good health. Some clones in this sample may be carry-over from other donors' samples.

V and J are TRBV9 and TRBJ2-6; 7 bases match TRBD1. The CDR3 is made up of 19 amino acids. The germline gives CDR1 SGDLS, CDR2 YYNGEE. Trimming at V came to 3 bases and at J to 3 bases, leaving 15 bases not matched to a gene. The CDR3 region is CASSGSSGTVLFGANVLTF. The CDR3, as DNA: TGTGCCAGCAGCGGGAGTTCCGGGACAGTCCTATTTGGGGCCAACGTCCTGACTTTC.

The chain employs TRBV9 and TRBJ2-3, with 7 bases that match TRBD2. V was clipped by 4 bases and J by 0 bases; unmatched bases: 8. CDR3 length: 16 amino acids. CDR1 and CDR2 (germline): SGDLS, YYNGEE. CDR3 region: CASSPSLAASTDTQYF. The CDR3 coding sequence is TGTGCCAGCAGCCCCTCCCTAGCGGCTAGCACAGATACGCAGTATTTT.

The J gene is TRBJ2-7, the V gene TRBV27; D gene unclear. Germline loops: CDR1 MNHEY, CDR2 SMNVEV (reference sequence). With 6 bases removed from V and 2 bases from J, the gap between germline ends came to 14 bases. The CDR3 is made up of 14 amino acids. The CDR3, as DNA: TGTGCCAGCAGCTTCCAAATCGAGGCCTACGAGCAGTACTTC. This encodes CASSFQIEAYEQYF.

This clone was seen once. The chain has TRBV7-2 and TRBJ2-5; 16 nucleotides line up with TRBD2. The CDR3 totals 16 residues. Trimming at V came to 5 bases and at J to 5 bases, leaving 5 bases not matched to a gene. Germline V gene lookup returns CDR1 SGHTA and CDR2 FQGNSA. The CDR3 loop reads CASSPGLAGGQETQYF. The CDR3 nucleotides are TGTGCCAGCAGCCCGGGACTAGCGGGAGGGCAGGAGACCCAGTACTTC.

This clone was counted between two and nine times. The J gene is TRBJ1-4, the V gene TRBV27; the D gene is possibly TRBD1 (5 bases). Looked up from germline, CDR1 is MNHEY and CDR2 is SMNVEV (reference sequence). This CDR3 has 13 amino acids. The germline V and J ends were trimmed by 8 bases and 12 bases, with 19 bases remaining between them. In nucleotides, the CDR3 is TGTGCCAGCGCGGCCCTGGATTTAGGGGAACTGTTTTTT. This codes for CASAALDLGELFF.

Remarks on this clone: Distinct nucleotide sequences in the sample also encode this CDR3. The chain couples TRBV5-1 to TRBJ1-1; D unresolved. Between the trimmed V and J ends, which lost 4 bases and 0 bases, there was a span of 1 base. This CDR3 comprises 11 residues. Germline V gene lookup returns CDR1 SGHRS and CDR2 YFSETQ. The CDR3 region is CASSLNTEAFF. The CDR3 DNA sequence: TGCGCCAGCAGCCTGAACACTGAAGCTTTCTTT.

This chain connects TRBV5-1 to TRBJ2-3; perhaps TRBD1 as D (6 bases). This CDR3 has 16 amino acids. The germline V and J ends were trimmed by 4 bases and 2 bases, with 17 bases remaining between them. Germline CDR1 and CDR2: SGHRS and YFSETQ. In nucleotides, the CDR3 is TGCGCCAGCAGCCCATGGGCCGGGACAATCACAGATACGCAGTATTTT. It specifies CASSPWAGTITDTQYF.

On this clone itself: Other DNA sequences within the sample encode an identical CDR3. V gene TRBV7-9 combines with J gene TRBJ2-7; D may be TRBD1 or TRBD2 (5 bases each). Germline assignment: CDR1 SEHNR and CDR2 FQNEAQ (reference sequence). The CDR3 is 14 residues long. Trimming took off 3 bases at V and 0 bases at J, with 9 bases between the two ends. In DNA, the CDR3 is TGTGCCAGCAGCTTCGGGACGAGCTCCTACGAGCAGTACTTC. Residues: CASSFGTSSYEQYF.